This T cell receptor beta chain is from a study of T cells in Graves' hyperthyroidism and ophthalmopathy. Amplification of TCR beta CDR3 regions used RNA as the template. In the first-round RT-PCR of the TCR CDR3, the HTBI primer set was used. TCRdb reprocessed the multiplex PCR reads via MiXCR and lists one record per CDR3 protein. The repertoire consists of 300,000 to 400,000 distinct CDR3 sequences, with about 14% occurring once and the leading ten covering roughly 21%. This clonotype was recorded many times. What it recognizes is unknown. V shed 5 bases and J shed 7 bases, with 14 bases lying between them. Germline loops: CDR1 MNHEY, CDR2 SMNVEV (reference sequence). The CDR3 loop spans 13 amino acids. Regarding the study as a whole: Peripheral blood also featured most of the thyroid clonotypes expanded above 0.001.

Clinical Activity Scores of at least 3, NOSPECS grades of at least 4 and durations under 3 months characterized ophthalmopathy patients. The diagnostic basis comprised clinical symptoms, serum thyroxine and TRAb, thyroid ultrasound and orbital computed tomography. The specimen was blood. The chain is built from TRBV27 and TRBJ1-2; D is perhaps TRBD1 (6 bases). This sequence originates from a woman younger than 45 with Graves' ophthalmopathy. CDR3 amino acids: CASSPGGAGGYTF. The CDR3 DNA reads as TGTGCCAGCAGTCCCGGGGGGGCAGGTGGCTACACCTTC.